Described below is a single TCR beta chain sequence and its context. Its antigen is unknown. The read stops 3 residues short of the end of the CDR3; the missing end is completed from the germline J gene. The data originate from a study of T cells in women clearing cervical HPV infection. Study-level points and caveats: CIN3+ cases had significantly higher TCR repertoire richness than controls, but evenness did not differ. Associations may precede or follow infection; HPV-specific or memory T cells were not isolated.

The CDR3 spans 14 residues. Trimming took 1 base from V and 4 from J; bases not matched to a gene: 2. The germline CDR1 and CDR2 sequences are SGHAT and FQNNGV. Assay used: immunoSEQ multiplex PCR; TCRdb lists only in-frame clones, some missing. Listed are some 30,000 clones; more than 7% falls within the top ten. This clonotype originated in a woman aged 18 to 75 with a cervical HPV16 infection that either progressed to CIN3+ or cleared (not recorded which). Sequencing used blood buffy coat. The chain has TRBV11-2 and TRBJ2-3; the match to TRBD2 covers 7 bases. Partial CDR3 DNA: TGTGCCAGCAGCTTAGGCGGGGGACCAGATACG. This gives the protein CASSLGGGPDT. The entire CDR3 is CASSLGGGPDTQYF.